A single sample is the source of the 15 T cell receptor beta chains below, sequenced in a study of Ad26.COV2.S vaccination and SARS-CoV-2 variants. Treatment in this sample: 19 received Ad26.COV2.S at low or high dose, single or two shots; roughly 5 received placebo; per-sample allocation not given. After the first vaccine or placebo injection, samples were drawn on day 63. Profiling relied on immunoSEQ multiplex PCR, and the TCRdb table lists in-frame clones only, not all of them. The sample records more than 300,000 clones, about 89% being singletons. The sample in question was peripheral blood, obtained in a trial of Ad26.COV2.S vaccine versus placebo. All receptors come from a person between 18 and 59 years old who received the Ad26.COV2.S COVID-19 vaccine or a placebo.

V usage is TRBV5-1 and J usage is TRBJ2-2, with 7 bases fitting TRBD1. The CDR3 consists of 15 residues. Germline-derived CDR1 and CDR2 are SGHRS and YFSETQ. Trimming took 5 bases from V and 4 from J; bases not matched to a gene: 8. CDR3 sequence: CASRQQGFITGELFF. Here the CDR3 DNA reads TGCGCCAGCAGACAACAGGGGTTTATCACCGGGGAGCTGTTTTTT.

The chain couples TRBV5-1 to TRBJ2-5; TRBD1 agrees at 8 bases. The CDR3 runs 14 residues. The V gene's germline CDR1 is SGHRS and CDR2 YFSETQ. V lost 8 bases to trimming and J lost 2 bases; unmatched junction nucleotides: 8. The CDR3 reads CASCGQGGQETQYF. DNA of the CDR3: TGCGCCAGTTGTGGACAGGGTGGTCAAGAGACCCAGTACTTC.

This chain joins TRBV5-1 and TRBJ1-1; D is uncertain. Germline CDR1 reads SGHRS; CDR2 reads YFSETQ. The CDR3 totals 14 residues. V gave up 4 bases and J gave up 1 base, with 11 bases separating them. CDR3 sequence: CASSAHVGNTEAFF. CDR3 in DNA: TGCGCCAGCAGCGCCCACGTGGGGAACACTGAAGCTTTCTTT.

This clone was seen a single time. The chain is built from TRBV19 and TRBJ2-3, with unresolved D. The CDR3 is made up of 15 amino acids. CDR1 LNHDA and CDR2 SQIVND come from the germline V gene (reference sequence). Trimming took 3 bases from V and 0 from J, leaving 10 bases between them. The CDR3 sequence is CASSMIPGSTDTQYF. In nucleotides, the CDR3 is TGTGCCAGTAGTATGATACCCGGTAGCACAGATACGCAGTATTTT.

The rearrangement links TRBV9 to TRBJ1-1; 9 nucleotides align to TRBD1. This CDR3 has 17 residues. Germline V lookup: CDR1 SGDLS, CDR2 YYNGEE. Germline trimming cut 2 bases from V and 5 bases from J; bases unmatched to any gene: 13. CDR3 coding DNA: TGTGCCAGCAGCGTGGTCGAAACAGGGGGCGAAAATACTGAAGCTTTCTTT. Its translation is CASSVVETGGENTEAFF.

V is TRBV6-1 and J is TRBJ2-6, with D tentatively TRBD1 (6 bases). Germline CDR1 MNHNS, CDR2 SASEGT. Trimming shortened V by 4 bases and J by 0 bases, and 19 bases separated the two germline ends. The CDR3 length is 19 residues. The CDR3 coding sequence is TGTGCCAGCAGTGCTCACAGGGTTGTTTACCACTCTGGGGCCAACGTCCTGACTTTC. It encodes CASSAHRVVYHSGANVLTF.

The rearrangement joins TRBV3-1 (or the pseudogene TRBV3-2) to TRBJ1-2; D not certain. This CDR3 comprises 11 residues. V lost 5 bases and J lost 6, with 7 bases in between. Per germline, CDR1 LGHDT and CDR2 YNNKEL (reference sequence). CDR3: CASSSGNGYTF. CDR3 DNA sequence: TGTGCCAGCAGCTCCGGTAATGGCTACACCTTC.

The chain has TRBV19 and TRBJ2-3; 7 bases align to TRBD1. Germline values: CDR1 LNHDA, CDR2 SQIVND (reference sequence). CDR3 size: 13 residues. J gave up 6 bases and V 4 bases, and 4 bases lay outside the gene matches. CDR3 sequence (DNA): TGTGCCAGTAGTAACAGGGGTCCCGATACGCAGTATTTT. Translating it yields CASSNRGPDTQYF.

This chain joins TRBV5-1 and TRBJ2-7; D may be TRBD2 (6 bases). The CDR3 is 15 residues long. The V and J ends lost 0 bases and 1 base respectively, with 11 bases between them. The germline CDR1 and CDR2 sequences are SGHRS and YFSETQ. CDR3 sequence: CASSLGAGTSYEQYF. CDR3 nucleotide sequence: TGCGCCAGCAGCTTGGGGGCAGGGACTTCCTACGAGCAGTACTTC.

With regard to this clone: Additional DNA sequences in this sample encode the identical CDR3. J is TRBJ2-3 and V is TRBV3-1 (or the pseudogene TRBV3-2); the D gene could be TRBD1 or TRBD2 (5 bases each). From germline, CDR1 is LGHDT and CDR2 YNNKEL (reference sequence). There are 16 residues in the CDR3. V lost 1 base to trimming and J lost 3 bases, with 14 bases between them. The CDR3 DNA reads as TGTGCCAGCAGCCAAGGAGCTGCCGAGGGGACAGATACGCAGTATTTT. Protein: CASSQGAAEGTDTQYF.

The chain joins TRBV19 to TRBJ2-1; D is perhaps TRBD2 (7 bases). The germline V gene has CDR1 LNHDA and CDR2 SQIVND (reference sequence). This CDR3 comprises 16 residues. Trimming removed 5 bases from V and 7 bases from J, with 21 bases in between. The CDR3 loop is CASSGFSRGLLNEQFF. The CDR3 DNA is TGTGCCAGTAGTGGGTTCTCGCGGGGGCTATTGAATGAGCAGTTCTTC.

CDR3 DNA: TGCAGCGTTGGACAGGGTTTGAACTATGGCTACACCTTC. Its translation is CSVGQGLNYGYTF. This chain uses TRBV29-1 with TRBJ1-2, with 7 bases fitting TRBD1. The CDR3 is 13 amino acids. CDR1 SQVTM and CDR2 ANQGSEA come from the germline V gene. V trimming: 4 bases; J trimming: 2 bases; junction bases outside the gene matches: 4. Full variable domain (remainder filled in from reference TRBV29-1 and TRBJ1-2): SAVISQKPSRDICQRGTSLTIQCQVDSQVTMMFWYRQQPGQSLTLIATANQGSEATYESGFVIDKFPISRPNLTFSTLTVSNMSPEDSSIYLCSVGQGLNYGYTFGSGTRLTVV.

V gene TRBV14 combines with J gene TRBJ1-6, with D hard to call. Germline lookup yields CDR1 SGHDN and CDR2 FVKESK. The CDR3 covers 13 residues. Trimming pared 0 bases from V and 8 bases from J, leaving 5 bases between. The CDR3 coding sequence is TGTGCCAGCAGCCAAGAGGCGGATTCACCCCTCCACTTT. This translates into CASSQEADSPLHF.

The rearrangement uses TRBV9 and TRBJ2-1; 7 nucleotides align to TRBD2. V shed 4 bases, J shed 6 bases, and the junction held 10 bases outside the gene matches. Germline CDR1 SGDLS, CDR2 YYNGEE. The CDR3 is 15 residues long. CDR3 in DNA: TGTGCCAGCAGCAGTACTAGCGTCGGTCTCAATGAGCAGTTCTTC. Residues: CASSSTSVGLNEQFF.

The chain has TRBV9 and TRBJ2-1; 8 bases map to TRBD1. Germline trimming cut 3 bases from V and 7 bases from J; bases unmatched to any gene: 9. In germline, CDR1 is SGDLS, CDR2 YYNGEE. The CDR3 sequence is 15 residues long. CDR3: CASSEQGVGWNEQFF. The DNA for the CDR3 is TGTGCCAGCAGCGAACAGGGGGTAGGGTGGAATGAGCAGTTCTTC.